Sequencing of this T cell receptor (beta chain) was carried out in a study of T cells in Graves' hyperthyroidism and ophthalmopathy. Concerning this clonotype itself: The antigen is not known.

Using RNA transcripts as the source, TCR beta CDR3 regions were amplified. The TCR CDR3 was amplified in a first-round RT-PCR using the HTBI primer set. TCRdb fed the multiplex PCR reads into MiXCR, producing one record per CDR3 protein. The sample has about 600,000 distinct CDR3 sequences; approximately 16% are singletons. General observations from the study: Appearing also in blood were most of the thyroid clonotypes expanded above 0.001.

Uncontrolled infection, other autoimmune disease, pregnancy or lactation disqualified patients from enrolment. Each diagnosis was grounded in clinical symptoms, serum thyroxine and TRAb, thyroid ultrasound, and orbital computed tomography. Fresh peripheral blood, roughly 9.8 ml of it, supplied the PBMCs. This CDR3 has 16 residues. V shed 3 bases, J shed 3 bases, and the junction held 8 bases outside the gene matches. Germline lookup yields CDR1 SGHAT and CDR2 FQNNGV. The sequencing input was blood. The chain links TRBV11-2 to TRBJ1-3; 7 nucleotides agree with TRBD1. The TCR originated in a woman aged 40 to 50 with Graves' ophthalmopathy. CDR3 nucleotide sequence: TGTGCCAGCAGCTTCCTCGGACAGGAACTTGGAAACACCATATATTTT. As protein: CASSFLGQELGNTIYF.